What follows is one T cell receptor (beta chain) and its context. The sample holds many counts of this clonotype. What this receptor recognizes is not known. Per-base qualities were not stored, and no clone one base away is much larger. The time point tag for this specimen amounts to: patch test 3, about 24 weeks after DPC sensitization. In light of the paper, this sample's treatment or condition label describes: therapeutic diphenylcyclopropenone sensitization with weekly scalp DPC. At each patch-test visit, blood was drawn before the patch test was applied. Patients were considered eligible if aged 18 to 70, diagnosed with alopecia and deemed suitable for DPC therapy, and patients were excluded if pregnant. Unfractionated whole blood was collected in Tempus Blood RNA tubes, and total RNA was extracted from that blood. CDR1 and CDR2 (SGDLS, YYNGEE) derive from the germline V gene. Relative to germline, V is missing 4 bases and J is missing 6 bases, with 6 bases of the junction outside any gene match. The CDR3 contains 14 residues, cysteine and phenylalanine counted. Only CDR3 DNA is held: 42 bases, read in frame from base 1.

The library was produced with RACE. TCRdb shows the sequencer as NextSeq 500. Library preparation attached unique molecular identifiers to individual cDNA molecules for quantitative, reproducible TCR counting. For every blood RNA sample, sequencing covered both the TCR alpha and TCR beta chains. The authors' analysis ran thus. A median of about 87,000 TCRs per sample was observed, with a range of about 20,000 to 750,000. The Decombinator software suite was used to annotate the V, J and CDR3 of the TCR reads. To make PS versus PT1 abundance plots, every sample was subsampled to the same number of TCRs (28,000). TCRs were defined as expanded if absent before sensitization and observed at least eight times at the 2-week time point. TCRdb reprocessed the public reads (quality trimming at Q25 with fastp, clone calling with MiXCR) and kept in-frame beta chains. Under each unique CDR3 protein, matching rows form one entry showing the most common genes and DNA. The V and J calls, along with clone size, are taken from TCRdb and not from the paper's own processing. Across this sample there are roughly 53,000 distinct CDR3 sequences, with about 10% seen only once. The ten largest make up roughly 15% of the sample.

This entry comes from a study of human T cells and chemical hapten exposure (dated by TCRdb to the early 2020s). With respect to the entire study: For sensitization, 2% DPC in acetone was applied to a 2 cm by 2 cm area of upper inner arm skin. Patients additionally received weekly therapeutic DPC doses to the scalp throughout the approximately 24-week study period. Alopecia areata with under or over 50% scalp involvement, alopecia totalis and alopecia universalis were represented in the patient cohort, which was mostly female. Blood for TCR sequencing was provided by twenty-nine alopecia patients at one to four time points (pre-sensitization, 2, 6 and 24 weeks). Blood was sampled from patients pre-sensitization (week 0) and at 2, 6 and about 24 weeks after DPC sensitization. Patch testing on the upper back used Finn chambers containing 0.01% DPC, with scoring done after 6 days according to International Contact Dermatitis Research Group standards. The libraries were sequenced as a pool, and the TCR yield per sample differed mostly because of small variations in library volumes within the pool. In alopecia patients, the study followed how the peripheral blood TCR repertoire changed in vivo over primary and secondary sensitization to diphenylcyclopropenone (DPC), a hapten.

What the authors observed across the whole study: After repeated subsampling, changes were observed in the strength of the expansion versus patch-test correlation and in the threshold at which the correlation became significant. Alopecia, a presumed autoimmune disease, was present in all patients, so the immune response of the patients might differ from that of healthy individuals. Expanded TCRs formed significantly more large CDR3 similarity clusters than pre-sensitization or healthy control sets, consistent with antigen-driven responses. DPC sensitization did not change the number of TCRs with a frequency above 1 in 1000, and there was no evidence of changes in global repertoire structure. The number of PT1 expanded TCRs positively correlated with patch test score, significant at thresholds 8, 16 and 32 but not 4.

This material consisted of whole blood, taken in connection with sensitization to the hapten diphenylcyclopropenone (DPC). Recombination linked TRBV9 to TRBJ2-7; the central 11 bases match TRBD1. This clonotype was sampled from a woman in her thirties or forties with alopecia areata. Some clones in this sample may be carry-over from other donors' samples. This receptor carries the CDR3 CASSTGQGAIEQYF. The nucleotide sequence is TGTGCCAGCAGCACTGGACAGGGGGCTATCGAGCAGTACTTC.